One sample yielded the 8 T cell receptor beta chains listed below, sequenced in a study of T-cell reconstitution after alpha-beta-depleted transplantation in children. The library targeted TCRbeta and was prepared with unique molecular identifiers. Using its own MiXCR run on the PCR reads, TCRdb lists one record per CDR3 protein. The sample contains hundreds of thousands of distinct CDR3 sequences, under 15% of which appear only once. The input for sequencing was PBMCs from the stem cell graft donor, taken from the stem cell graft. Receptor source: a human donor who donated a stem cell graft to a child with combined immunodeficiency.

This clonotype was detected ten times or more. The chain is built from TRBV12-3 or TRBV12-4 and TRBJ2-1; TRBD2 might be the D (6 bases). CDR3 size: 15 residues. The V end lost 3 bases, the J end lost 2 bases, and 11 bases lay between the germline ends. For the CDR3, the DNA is TGTGCCAGCAGTTTCGGGCTAGCGACCTACAATGAGCAGTTCTTC. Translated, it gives CASSFGLATYNEQFF.

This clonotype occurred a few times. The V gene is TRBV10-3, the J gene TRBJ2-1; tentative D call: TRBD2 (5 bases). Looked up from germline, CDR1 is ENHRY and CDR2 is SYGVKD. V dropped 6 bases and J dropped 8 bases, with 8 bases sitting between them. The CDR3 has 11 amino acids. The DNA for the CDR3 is TGTGCCATCAGCCCCGGGGATGAGCAGTTCTTC. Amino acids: CAISPGDEQFF.

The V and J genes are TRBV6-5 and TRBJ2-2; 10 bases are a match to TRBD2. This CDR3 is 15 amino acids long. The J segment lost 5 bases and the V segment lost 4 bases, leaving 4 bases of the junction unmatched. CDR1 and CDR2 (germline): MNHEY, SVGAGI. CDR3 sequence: CASSSSGSGTGELFF. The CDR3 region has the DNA TGTGCCAGCAGTTCTAGCGGGAGTGGGACCGGGGAGCTGTTTTTT.

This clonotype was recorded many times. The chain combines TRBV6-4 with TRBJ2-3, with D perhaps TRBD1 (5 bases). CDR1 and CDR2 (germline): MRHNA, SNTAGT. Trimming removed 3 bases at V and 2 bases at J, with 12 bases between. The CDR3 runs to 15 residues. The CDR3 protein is CASSEAGMFTDTQYF. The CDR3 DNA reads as TGTGCCAGCAGTGAAGCAGGGATGTTCACAGATACGCAGTATTTT.

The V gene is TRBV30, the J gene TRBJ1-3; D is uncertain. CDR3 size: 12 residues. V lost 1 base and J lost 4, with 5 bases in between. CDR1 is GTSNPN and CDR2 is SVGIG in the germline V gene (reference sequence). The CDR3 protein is CAWSEFGNTIYF. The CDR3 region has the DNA TGTGCCTGGAGTGAATTCGGAAACACCATATATTTT.

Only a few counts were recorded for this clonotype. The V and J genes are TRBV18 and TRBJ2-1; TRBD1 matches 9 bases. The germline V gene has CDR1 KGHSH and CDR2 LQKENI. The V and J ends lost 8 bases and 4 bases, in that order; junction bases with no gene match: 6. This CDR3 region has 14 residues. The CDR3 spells CASNDRGNYNEQFF. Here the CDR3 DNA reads TGTGCCAGCAATGACAGGGGGAATTACAATGAGCAGTTCTTC.

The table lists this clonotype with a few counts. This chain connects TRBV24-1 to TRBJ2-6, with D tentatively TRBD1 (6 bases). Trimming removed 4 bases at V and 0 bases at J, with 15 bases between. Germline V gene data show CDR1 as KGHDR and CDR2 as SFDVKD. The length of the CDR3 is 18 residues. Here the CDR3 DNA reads TGTGCCACCAGTGACGGTTCCGGGACACCCTCTGGGGCCAACGTCCTGACTTTC. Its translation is CATSDGSGTPSGANVLTF.

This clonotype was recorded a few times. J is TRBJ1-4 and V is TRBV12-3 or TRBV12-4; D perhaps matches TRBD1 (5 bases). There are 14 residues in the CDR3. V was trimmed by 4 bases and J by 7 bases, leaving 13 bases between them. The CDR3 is CASSWEGTGEKLFF. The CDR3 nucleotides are TGTGCCAGCAGTTGGGAAGGGACGGGTGAAAAACTGTTTTTT.